This T cell receptor (beta chain) was identified in a study of T cell responses to AZD1222 COVID-19 vaccine. As concerns this clone: Its antigen is still unknown. Other DNA variants within this sample encode the same CDR3.

Analysis merged second doses at about 4 or about 12 weeks. The germline gives CDR1 SGDLS, CDR2 YYNGEE. V lost 3 bases and J 7 bases, leaving 10 bases between the germline ends. CDR3 length equals 12 residues. Clones were read by immunoSEQ multiplex PCR, and TCRdb kept only the in-frame ones, dropping some. This sample has tens of thousands of clones; around 90% occur once, and the top ten carry about 5.2%. Study-wide findings and caveats: It was only 6 or 7 AZD1222 recipients who were seropositive at baseline. Dominant at 160-218 and 743-854, vaccine-associated CD4 TCRs also spanned spike.

The chain carries TRBV9 and TRBJ1-2; no firm D call. The material sequenced was peripheral blood, taken 28 days after the second AZD1222 dose. The clonotype was recovered from an adult who received the AZD1222 COVID-19 vaccine. The CDR3 DNA reads TGTGCCAGCAGCGCGCAAGGGAGTGGCTACACCTTC. Its translation: CASSAQGSGYTF.